This T cell receptor beta chain was obtained from a study of T cells in Graves' hyperthyroidism and ophthalmopathy. Germline V gene data show CDR1 as DFQATT and CDR2 as SNEGSKA (reference sequence). Deletions cut 5 bases from V and 3 bases from J, with 12 bases between. The CDR3 runs 13 residues. General observations from the study: Before onset, ophthalmopathy was predicted by the model a median around 6 months earlier.

It was RNA transcripts that yielded the amplified TCR beta CDR3 regions. TCR CDR3 regions were first amplified by RT-PCR with HTBI primers. TCRdb independently ran MiXCR on the multiplex PCR reads; one entry per CDR3 protein. The sample records 550,000 to 800,000 distinct CDR3 sequences, around 16% being singletons. This clonotype has a count of ten or more. What it recognizes is unknown. The rearrangement links TRBV20-1 to TRBJ2-3; D is possibly TRBD1 or TRBD2 (6 bases each). The clonotype was recovered from a man between 50 and 59 years old with Graves' hyperthyroidism. The sequencing input was blood. As DNA, the CDR3 is TGCAGTGCTTCGGGGGCCCGGACAGATACGCAGTATTTT. This codes for CSASGARTDTQYF.